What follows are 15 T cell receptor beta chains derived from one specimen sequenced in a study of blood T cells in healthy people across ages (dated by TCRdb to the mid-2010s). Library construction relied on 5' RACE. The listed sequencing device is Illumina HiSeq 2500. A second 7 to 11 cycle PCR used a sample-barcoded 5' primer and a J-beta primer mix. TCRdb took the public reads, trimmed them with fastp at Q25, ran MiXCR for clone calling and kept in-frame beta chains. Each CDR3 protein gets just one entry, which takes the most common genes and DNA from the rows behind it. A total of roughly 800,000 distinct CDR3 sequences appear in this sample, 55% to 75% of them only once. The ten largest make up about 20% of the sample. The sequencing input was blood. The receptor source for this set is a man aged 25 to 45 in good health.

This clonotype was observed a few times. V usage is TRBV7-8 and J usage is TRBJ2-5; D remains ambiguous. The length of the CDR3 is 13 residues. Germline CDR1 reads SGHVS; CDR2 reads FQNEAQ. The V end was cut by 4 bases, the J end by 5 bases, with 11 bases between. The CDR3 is CASSSVNVETQYF. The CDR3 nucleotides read TGTGCCAGCAGCTCAGTAAACGTGGAGACCCAGTACTTC.

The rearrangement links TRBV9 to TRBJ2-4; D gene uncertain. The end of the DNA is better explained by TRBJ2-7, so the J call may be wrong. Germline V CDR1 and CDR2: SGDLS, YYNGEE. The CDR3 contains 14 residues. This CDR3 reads CASSVGADTYEQYF. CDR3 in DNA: TGTGCCAGCAGCGTAGGTGCCGATACCTACGAGCAGTACTTC.

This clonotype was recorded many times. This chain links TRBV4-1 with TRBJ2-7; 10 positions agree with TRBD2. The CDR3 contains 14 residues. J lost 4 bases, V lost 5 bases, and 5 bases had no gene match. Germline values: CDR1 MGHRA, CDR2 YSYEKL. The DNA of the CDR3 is TGCGCCAGCAGCAGTAGAGCGGGAGGGTACGAGCAGTACTTC. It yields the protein CASSSRAGGYEQYF.

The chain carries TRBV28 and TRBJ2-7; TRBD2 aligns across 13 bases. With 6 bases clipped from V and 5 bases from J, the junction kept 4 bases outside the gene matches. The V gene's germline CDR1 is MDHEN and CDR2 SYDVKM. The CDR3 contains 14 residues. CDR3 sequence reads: CASREGTSGNEQYF. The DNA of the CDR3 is TGTGCCAGCAGAGAAGGGACTAGCGGGAACGAGCAGTACTTC.

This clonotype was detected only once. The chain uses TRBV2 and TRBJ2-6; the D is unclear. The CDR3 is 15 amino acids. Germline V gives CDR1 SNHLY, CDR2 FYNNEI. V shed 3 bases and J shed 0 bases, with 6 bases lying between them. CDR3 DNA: TGTGCCAGCAGTGAGCGCGACTCTGGGGCCAACGTCCTGACTTTC. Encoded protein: CASSERDSGANVLTF.

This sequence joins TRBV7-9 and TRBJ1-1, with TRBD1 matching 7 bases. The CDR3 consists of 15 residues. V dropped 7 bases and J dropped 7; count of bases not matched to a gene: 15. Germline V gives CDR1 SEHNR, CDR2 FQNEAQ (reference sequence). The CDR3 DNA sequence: TGTGCCAGCAACGATAACTTAGGGGGCGTGAGTGAAGCTTTCTTT. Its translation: CASNDNLGGVSEAFF. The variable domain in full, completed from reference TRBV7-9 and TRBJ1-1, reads DTGVSQNPRHKITKRGQNVTFRCDPISEHNRLYWYRQTLGQGPEFLTYFQNEAQLEKSRLLSDRFSAERPKGSFSTLEIQRTEQGDSAMYLCASNDNLGGVSEAFFGQGTRLTVV.

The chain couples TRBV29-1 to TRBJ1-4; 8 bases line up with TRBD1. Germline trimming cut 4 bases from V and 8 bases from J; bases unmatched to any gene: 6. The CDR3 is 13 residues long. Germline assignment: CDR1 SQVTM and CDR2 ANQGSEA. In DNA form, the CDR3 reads TGCAGCGTTGTGTTCAGGGGGCTGGAAAAACTGTTTTTT. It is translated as CSVVFRGLEKLFF.

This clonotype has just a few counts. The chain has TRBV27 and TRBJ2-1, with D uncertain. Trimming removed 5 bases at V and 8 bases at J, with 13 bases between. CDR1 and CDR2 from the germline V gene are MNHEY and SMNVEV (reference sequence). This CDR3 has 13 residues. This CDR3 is CASSPFSGHEQFF. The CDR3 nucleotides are TGTGCCAGCAGTCCCTTCTCCGGGCATGAGCAGTTCTTC.

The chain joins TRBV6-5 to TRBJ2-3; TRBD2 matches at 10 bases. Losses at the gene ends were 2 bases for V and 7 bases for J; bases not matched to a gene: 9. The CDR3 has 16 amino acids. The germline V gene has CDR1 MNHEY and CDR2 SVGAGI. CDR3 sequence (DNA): TGTGCCAGCAGTTACCCGGGGAGCGGGGGGGCAAATACGCAGTATTTT. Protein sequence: CASSYPGSGGANTQYF.

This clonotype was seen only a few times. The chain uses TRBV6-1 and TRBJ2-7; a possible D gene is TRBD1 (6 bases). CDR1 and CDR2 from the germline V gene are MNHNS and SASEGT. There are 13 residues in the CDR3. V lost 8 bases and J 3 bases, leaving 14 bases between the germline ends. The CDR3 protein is CASERDTYYEQYF. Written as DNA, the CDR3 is TGTGCCAGCGAACGGGACACCTACTACGAGCAGTACTTC.

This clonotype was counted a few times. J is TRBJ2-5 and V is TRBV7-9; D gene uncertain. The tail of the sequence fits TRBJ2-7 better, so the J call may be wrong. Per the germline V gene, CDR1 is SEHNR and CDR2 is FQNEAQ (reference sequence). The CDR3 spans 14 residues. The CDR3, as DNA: TGTGCCAGCAGCTTAGGAGACTCTCGCTACGAGCAGTACTTC. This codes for CASSLGDSRYEQYF.

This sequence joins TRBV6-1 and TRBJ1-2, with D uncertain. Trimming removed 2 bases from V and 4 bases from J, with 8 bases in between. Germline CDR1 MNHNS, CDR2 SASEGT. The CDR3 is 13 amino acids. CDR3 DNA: TGTGCCAGCAGTGAACGGGAGGTCTATGGCTACACCTTC. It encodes CASSEREVYGYTF.

CDR3 sequence (DNA): TGCAGTGCCCTTGGAGATAGCGGCCTATGGAGGGCCTACAATGAGCAGTTCTTC. This translates into CSALGDSGLWRAYNEQFF. The chain has TRBV20-1 and TRBJ2-1; a weak D match, TRBD2 (6 bases). Germline V CDR1 and CDR2: DFQATT, SNEGSKA (reference sequence). Trimming pared 6 bases from V and 2 bases from J, leaving 26 bases between. This CDR3 has 18 amino acids.

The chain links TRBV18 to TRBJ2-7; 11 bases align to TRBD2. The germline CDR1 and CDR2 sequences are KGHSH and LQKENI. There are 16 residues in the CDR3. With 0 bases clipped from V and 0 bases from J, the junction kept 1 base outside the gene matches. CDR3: CASSPPTSGSSYEQYF. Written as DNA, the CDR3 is TGTGCCAGCTCACCACCAACTAGCGGGAGCTCCTACGAGCAGTACTTC.

The CDR3 DNA reads TGCAGTGCTCGACCCGACGGGACTAGCGGGACTGCGAACATTCAGTACTTC. It codes for CSARPDGTSGTANIQYF. This chain connects TRBV20-1 to TRBJ2-4, with TRBD2 identical over 13 bases. The germline V gene encodes CDR1 DFQATT and CDR2 SNEGSKA (reference sequence). There are 17 residues in the CDR3. V was pared by 5 bases and J by 7 bases, with 14 bases of the junction left unmatched.